The 19 T cell receptor beta chains below all came from one sample that was sequenced in a study of technical replicates of blood from a handful of donors. Only in-frame clones appear in the TCRdb table, and some are missing; sequencing was by immunoSEQ multiplex PCR. The top ten hold around 0.31% of the sample, which has some 75,000 clones, roughly 96% seen once. The sample was T cells isolated from PBMCs. The receptors were gathered from a human donor in good health.

The V gene is TRBV5-1, the J gene TRBJ2-1, with 8 bases fitting TRBD2. The trim removed 5 bases at V and 7 bases at J, leaving 8 bases unmatched. The CDR3 loop spans 14 amino acids. The germline V gene has CDR1 SGHRS and CDR2 YFSETQ. This CDR3 reads CASRQTSVFNEQFF. CDR3 nucleotide sequence: TGCGCCAGCAGACAGACTAGCGTCTTTAATGAGCAGTTCTTC.

V and J are TRBV11-3 and TRBJ2-7; 7 bases line up with TRBD1. The CDR3 is made up of 17 amino acids. The germline CDR1 and CDR2 sequences are SGHNT and YENEEA. V lost 1 base, J lost 4 bases, and 13 bases stayed unmatched. The CDR3 DNA sequence: TGTGCCAGCAGCTTAGGGGTAGGACAGGATTTCCGATACGAGCAGTACTTC. Translating gives CASSLGVGQDFRYEQYF. Supplemented by reference TRBV11-3 and TRBJ2-7, the full variable domain reads EAGVVQSPRYKIIEKKQPVAFWCNPISGHNTLYWYLQNLGQGPELLIRYENEEAVDDSQLPKDRFSAERLKGVDSTLKIQPAELGDSAVYLCASSLGVGQDFRYEQYFGPGTRLTVT.

This chain uses TRBV4-1 with TRBJ2-3, with 13 bases that match TRBD2. The CDR3 is made up of 16 amino acids. V was clipped by 3 bases and J by 6 bases; unmatched bases: 6. Germline-derived CDR1 and CDR2 are MGHRA and YSYEKL. The CDR3: CASSHTGTSGMDTQYF. The CDR3 DNA sequence: TGCGCCAGCAGCCATACCGGGACTAGCGGGATGGATACGCAGTATTTT.

V gene TRBV4-1 combines with J gene TRBJ1-2; no reliable D call. The CDR3 totals 15 residues. V gave up 0 bases and J gave up 6 bases, with 14 bases separating them. The germline V gene has CDR1 MGHRA and CDR2 YSYEKL. The CDR3 loop reads CASSQDPLVLDGYTF. The CDR3 DNA reads as TGCGCCAGCAGCCAAGATCCGTTGGTACTGGATGGCTACACCTTC.

The V call is TRBV4-1, the J call TRBJ2-1, with D perhaps matching TRBD2 (5 bases). CDR3 length: 14 amino acids. Germline V CDR1 and CDR2: MGHRA, YSYEKL. Trimming removed 0 bases from V and 9 bases from J, with 12 bases in between. The CDR3 region has the DNA TGCGCCAGCAGCCAAGATCTAAGGAGGACTGAGCAGTTCTTC. It specifies CASSQDLRRTEQFF.

V and J are TRBV2 and TRBJ2-1; D is possibly TRBD1 (5 bases). The CDR3 consists of 12 residues. CDR1 SNHLY and CDR2 FYNNEI come from the germline V gene. The V end lost 11 bases, the J end lost 6 bases, and 14 bases lay between the germline ends. The CDR3 coding sequence is TGTGCCTCCCTGCAGGGAACCAATGAGCAGTTCTTC. This codes for CASLQGTNEQFF.

V is TRBV7-2 and J is TRBJ1-3; no definite D call. This CDR3 comprises 13 residues. Looked up from germline, CDR1 is SGHTA and CDR2 is FQGNSA. Trimming removed 0 bases from V and 4 bases from J, with 4 bases in between. The CDR3 DNA reads TGTGCCAGCAGCTTAGCTAGAGGAAACACCATATATTTT. This encodes CASSLARGNTIYF.

The chain couples TRBV7-2 to TRBJ2-1; the match to TRBD2 covers 14 bases. J lost 5 bases, V lost 5 bases, and 14 bases had no gene match. Germline CDR1 SGHTA, CDR2 FQGNSA. CDR3 length: 19 amino acids. CDR3 DNA sequence: TGTGCCAGCAGCATACGATACCCGGGACTAGCGGGAGTAGACAATGAGCAGTTCTTC. Protein product: CASSIRYPGLAGVDNEQFF.

The CDR3 nucleotides read TGTGCCAGCAGTACAGGGGGCCGTGAGACCCAGTACTTC. Encoded protein: CASSTGGRETQYF. V gene TRBV9 combines with J gene TRBJ2-5, with TRBD1 matching 9 bases. This CDR3 spans 13 amino acids. The ends lost 5 bases at V and 5 bases at J; junction bases unmatched: 4. From germline, CDR1 is SGDLS and CDR2 YYNGEE.

The chain carries TRBV30 and TRBJ2-1; the D is unclear. The length of the CDR3 is 13 residues. Germline-derived CDR1 and CDR2 are GTSNPN and SVGIG (reference sequence). Trimming pared 1 base from V and 4 bases from J, leaving 8 bases between. The CDR3 here is CAWSETIYNEQFF. The CDR3 coding sequence is TGTGCCTGGAGTGAAACTATTTACAATGAGCAGTTCTTC.

J is TRBJ2-7 and V is TRBV15, with TRBD1 identical over 9 bases. V lost 7 bases, J lost 1 base, and 11 bases stayed unmatched. CDR3 length: 16 amino acids. From germline, CDR1 is LNHNV and CDR2 YYDKDF (reference sequence). The CDR3 bases are TGTGCCACCACCTCTTCCCTCGGGACAGGGTCCTACGAGCAGTACTTC. This translates into CATTSSLGTGSYEQYF.

The chain uses TRBV7-2 and TRBJ2-7; TRBD2 aligns across 7 bases. The germline V gene has CDR1 SGHTA and CDR2 FQGNSA. The CDR3 is made up of 15 amino acids. V dropped 1 base and J dropped 4; count of bases not matched to a gene: 7. CDR3 DNA: TGTGCCAGCAGCTTAGTAGGCGGGAGCCATTACGAGCAGTACTTC. This codes for CASSLVGGSHYEQYF.

The chain recombines TRBV9 with TRBJ1-1; D is possibly TRBD1 (5 bases). CDR3 length: 14 residues. Germline V gene sequence: CDR1 SGDLS, CDR2 YYNGEE. Trimming shortened V by 0 bases and J by 1 base, and 7 bases separated the two germline ends. Here the CDR3 reads CASSVGTGNTEAFF. CDR3 DNA: TGTGCCAGCAGCGTAGGAACAGGGAACACTGAAGCTTTCTTT.

The V gene is TRBV30, the J gene TRBJ2-1; D ambiguous. CDR3 length: 13 amino acids. Germline loops: CDR1 GTSNPN, CDR2 SVGIG (reference sequence). Trimming cost V 1 base and J 6 bases, with 10 bases left between them. The CDR3 protein is CAWSDLNLNEQFF. Written as DNA, the CDR3 is TGTGCCTGGAGTGACCTAAATCTCAATGAGCAGTTCTTC.

This rearrangement joins TRBV30 to TRBJ2-2; tentatively, D is TRBD1 (6 bases). V was trimmed by 4 bases and J by 6 bases, leaving 12 bases between them. The germline CDR1 and CDR2 sequences are GTSNPN and SVGIG (reference sequence). This CDR3 contains 13 residues. CDR3 coding DNA: TGTGCCTGGAACCACAGGGATGCCGGGGAGCTGTTTTTT. Translating it yields CAWNHRDAGELFF. Full variable domain (rest looked up from reference TRBV30 and TRBJ2-2): SQTIHQWPATLVQPVGSPLSLECTVEGTSNPNLYWYRQAAGRGLQLLFYSVGIGQISSEVPQNLSASRPQDRQFILSSKKLLLSDSGFYLCAWNHRDAGELFFGEGSRLTVL.

V usage is TRBV10-3 and J usage is TRBJ1-4, with 8 bases lining up with TRBD1. V shed 10 bases and J 8 bases; nucleotides not matched to a gene: 15. Per the germline V gene, CDR1 is ENHRY and CDR2 is SYGVKD. The CDR3 has 15 amino acids. CDR3 sequence: CATRVADRVREKLFF. For the CDR3, the DNA is TGTGCCACCAGGGTGGCGGACAGGGTCCGGGAAAAACTGTTTTTT.

The genes are TRBV6-5 and TRBJ2-2, with D maybe TRBD1 (5 bases). This CDR3 has 13 residues. Per the germline V gene, CDR1 is MNHEY and CDR2 is SVGAGI. With 7 bases removed from V and 4 bases from J, the gap between germline ends came to 10 bases. The CDR3 DNA reads as TGTGCCAGCAACCAGGGAACCACCGGGGAGCTGTTTTTT. Its protein is CASNQGTTGELFF.

The rearrangement uses TRBV5-1 and TRBJ1-5, with TRBD1 matching over 7 bases. Germline V gene lookup returns CDR1 SGHRS and CDR2 YFSETQ. This CDR3 comprises 19 residues. The junction had 18 bases not matched to a gene; V was cut back by 0 bases and J by 6 bases. CDR3 protein: CASSLGPSGGPGGVQPQHF. The CDR3 bases are TGCGCCAGCAGCTTGGGGCCATCTGGGGGTCCAGGGGGTGTTCAGCCCCAGCATTTT. Full variable domain (remainder filled in from reference TRBV5-1 and TRBJ1-5): KAGVTQTPRYLIKTRGQQVTLSCSPISGHRSVSWYQQTPGQGLQFLFEYFSETQRNKGNFPGRFSGRQFSNSRSEMNVSTLELGDSALYLCASSLGPSGGPGGVQPQHFGDGTRLSIL.

The chain recombines TRBV11-2 with TRBJ2-1; no reliable D call. The ends were cut back, 0 bases at V and 0 bases at J, with 15 bases in the middle. Germline CDR1 SGHAT, CDR2 FQNNGV. This CDR3 is built from 18 residues. CDR3 DNA: TGTGCCAGCAGCTTAGATCTAGGTGGCGGTGGCTCCTACAATGAGCAGTTCTTC. Translating gives CASSLDLGGGGSYNEQFF.